The next 11 T cell receptor beta chains were all read from a single sample in a study of identical twins. Using its own MiXCR run on the 5' RACE reads, TCRdb lists one record per CDR3 protein. The sample yields roughly 750,000 distinct CDR3 sequences, about 20% seen once. The same data also went into a second study, on T cells expressing NK-cell markers.

The sequenced sample was PBMCs. All receptors derive from a woman between 18 and 29 years old in good health.

This clonotype was picked up a small number of times. V and J are TRBV9 and TRBJ2-3; D call uncertain. Trimming stripped 4 bases from V and 3 bases from J, with 12 bases between. Germline assignment: CDR1 SGDLS and CDR2 YYNGEE. The CDR3 has 14 amino acids. The CDR3 reads CASSPHLDTDTQYF. CDR3 DNA: TGTGCCAGCAGCCCCCACCTTGATACAGATACGCAGTATTTT. Filled out from reference TRBV9 and TRBJ2-3, the complete variable domain reads DSGVTQTPKHLITATGQRVTLRCSPRSGDLSVYWYQQSLDQGLQFLIQYYNGEERAKGNILERFSAQQFPDLHSELNLSSLELGDSALYFCASSPHLDTDTQYFGPGTRLTVL.

In its sample, this clonotype was seen many times. The chain links TRBV5-5 to TRBJ1-2, with a weak D call TRBD1 (6 bases). This CDR3 contains 18 residues. The V and J ends lost 2 bases and 8 bases respectively, with 28 bases between them. In germline, CDR1 is SGHKS, CDR2 YYEKEE (reference sequence). The CDR3 DNA sequence: TGTGCCAGCAGCTTATCCTTAGGGCCCGGGGGCCTACACGGCGGCTACACCTTC. The encoded protein is CASSLSLGPGGLHGGYTF. Complete variable domain (other parts from reference TRBV5-5 and TRBJ1-2): DAGVTQSPTHLIKTRGQQVTLRCSPISGHKSVSWYQQVLGQGPQFIFQYYEKEERGRGNFPDRFSARQFPNYSSELNVNALLLGDSALYLCASSLSLGPGGLHGGYTFGSGTRLTVV.

CDR3 residues: CASSLDPGQIYEQYF. The CDR3 DNA reads TGCGCCAGCAGCTTGGACCCGGGACAGATATACGAGCAGTACTTC. The gene calls are TRBV5-1 and TRBJ2-7, with 7 bases aligning to TRBD1. With V trimmed by 0 bases and J by 4 bases, 7 bases remained unmatched. CDR3 length: 15 amino acids. Germline loops: CDR1 SGHRS, CDR2 YFSETQ.

This clonotype was picked up a small number of times. The V and J genes are TRBV7-9 and TRBJ2-1, with 8 positions matching TRBD2. With 1 base clipped from V and 10 bases from J, the junction kept 12 bases outside the gene matches. Looked up from germline, CDR1 is SEHNR and CDR2 is FQNEAQ (reference sequence). This CDR3 has 16 residues. CDR3 region: CASSLVTGGFSSEQFF. CDR3 bases: TGTGCCAGCAGCTTAGTAACGGGAGGGTTCTCATCGGAGCAGTTCTTC.

The chain links TRBV7-9 to TRBJ2-7; TRBD1 aligns across 7 bases. J gave up 2 bases and V 4 bases, and 5 bases lay outside the gene matches. Germline V gene lookup returns CDR1 SEHNR and CDR2 FQNEAQ (reference sequence). CDR3 size: 14 residues. CDR3 coding DNA: TGTGCCAGCAGCTCCGCCGGACAGGCCTACGAGCAGTACTTC. This translates into CASSSAGQAYEQYF.

This chain connects TRBV21-1 to TRBJ2-1; the table's TRBD1 call for D was not verified on the DNA. TRBV21-1 is marked as a pseudogene. The CDR3 loop spans 17 amino acids. The CDR3 spells CASSKVNGDRADNEQFF. The CDR3 bases are TGTGCCAGCAGCAAAGTTAATGGGGACAGGGCCGACAATGAGCAGTTCTTC.

This clonotype was counted ten times or more. For the CDR3, the DNA is TGCAGTGCTCAGAGAATTAGCGTACCTTCCTACGAGCAGTACTTC. It encodes CSAQRISVPSYEQYF. The V call is TRBV20-1, the J call TRBJ2-7; D is perhaps TRBD2 (5 bases). The CDR3 is 15 residues long. The V gene's germline CDR1 is DFQATT and CDR2 SNEGSKA (reference sequence). The V end lost 5 bases, the J end lost 1 base, and 18 bases lay between the germline ends.

The chain has TRBV28 and TRBJ2-7; possibly TRBD1 for D (5 bases). This CDR3 region has 15 residues. The germline gives CDR1 MDHEN, CDR2 SYDVKM. V was shortened by 4 bases and J by 3 bases, with 16 bases between the two germline ends. CDR3 in DNA: TGTGCCAGCAGTTCCCGTGGGGCAGGGTACTACGAGCAGTACTTC. Protein product: CASSSRGAGYYEQYF.

The rearrangement joins TRBV5-1 to TRBJ2-7; 9 bases agree with TRBD1. V shed 6 bases, J shed 1 base, and the junction held 11 bases outside the gene matches. Per germline, CDR1 SGHRS and CDR2 YFSETQ. The CDR3 length is 16 residues. The CDR3 sequence: CASNRDRATRSYEQYF. The CDR3, as DNA: TGCGCCAGCAATCGGGACAGGGCCACTCGGTCCTACGAGCAGTACTTC.

The gene calls are TRBV12-2 and TRBJ2-1; the table calls TRBD1, which could not be checked here. TRBV12-2 is given as a pseudogene. The CDR3 has 15 amino acids. The CDR3 is CASCLPGQKVNEQFF. The CDR3 DNA reads TGTGCAAGCTGCTTGCCGGGACAGAAGGTCAATGAGCAGTTCTTC.

This chain links TRBV20-1 with TRBJ2-7, with D perhaps matching TRBD2 (6 bases). V was pared by 0 bases and J by 0 bases, with 15 bases between. The CDR3 runs to 16 residues. Germline CDR1 and CDR2: DFQATT and SNEGSKA (reference sequence). The CDR3 loop reads CSARDPAGPSSYEQYF. Written as DNA, the CDR3 is TGCAGTGCTAGAGATCCGGCGGGACCAAGCTCCTACGAGCAGTACTTC.